This T cell receptor (beta chain) came from a study of OX40 agonist ivuxolimab in advanced cancers. Study-level background: About 40% of patients had received prior checkpoint inhibitor therapy. In three patients, partial responses were observed, one with hepatocellular carcinoma and two with cutaneous melanoma.

The CDR3 extends over 14 amino acids. Trimming removed 0 bases at V and 3 bases at J, with 6 bases between. CDR1 and CDR2 from the germline V gene are LNHNV and YYDKDF (reference sequence). Peripheral blood came from all dose cohorts at three timepoints. Repertoires were generated with immunoSEQ multiplex PCR, while TCRdb's copy carries only in-frame clones and drops some. Counted here are roughly 80,000 clones, approximately 90% occurring once; the ten biggest clones make up around 0.4%. Material: CD4+ or CD8+ T cells sorted from blood, obtained in a trial of the OX40 agonist ivuxolimab. The sequence derives from an adult with an advanced solid tumor such as melanoma, head and neck, liver or kidney cancer. The chain links TRBV15 to TRBJ1-5; D is uncertain. The CDR3 region is CATSRDMANQPQHF. The CDR3 DNA sequence: TGTGCCACCAGCAGAGATATGGCCAATCAGCCCCAGCATTTT. The full variable domain, with the rest looked up from reference TRBV15 and TRBJ1-5, is DAMVIQNPRYQVTQFGKPVTLSCSQTLNHNVMYWYQQKSSQAPKLLFHYYDKDFNNEADTPDNFQSRRPNTSFCFLDIRSPGLGDTAMYLCATSRDMANQPQHFGDGTRLSIL.